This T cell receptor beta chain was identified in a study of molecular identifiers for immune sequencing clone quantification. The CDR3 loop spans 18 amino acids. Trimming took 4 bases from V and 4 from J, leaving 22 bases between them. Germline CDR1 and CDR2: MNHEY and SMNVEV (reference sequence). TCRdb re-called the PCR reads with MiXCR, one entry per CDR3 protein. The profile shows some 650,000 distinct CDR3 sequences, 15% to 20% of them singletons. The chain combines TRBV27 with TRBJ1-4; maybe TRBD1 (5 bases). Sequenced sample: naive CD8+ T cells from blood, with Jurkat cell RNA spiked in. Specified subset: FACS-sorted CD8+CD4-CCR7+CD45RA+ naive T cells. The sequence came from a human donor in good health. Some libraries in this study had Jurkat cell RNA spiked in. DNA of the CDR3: TGTGCCAGCAGTTCTTTGTTCGGGGCAGGTGACGTTAATGAAAAACTGTTTTTT. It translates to CASSSLFGAGDVNEKLFF.